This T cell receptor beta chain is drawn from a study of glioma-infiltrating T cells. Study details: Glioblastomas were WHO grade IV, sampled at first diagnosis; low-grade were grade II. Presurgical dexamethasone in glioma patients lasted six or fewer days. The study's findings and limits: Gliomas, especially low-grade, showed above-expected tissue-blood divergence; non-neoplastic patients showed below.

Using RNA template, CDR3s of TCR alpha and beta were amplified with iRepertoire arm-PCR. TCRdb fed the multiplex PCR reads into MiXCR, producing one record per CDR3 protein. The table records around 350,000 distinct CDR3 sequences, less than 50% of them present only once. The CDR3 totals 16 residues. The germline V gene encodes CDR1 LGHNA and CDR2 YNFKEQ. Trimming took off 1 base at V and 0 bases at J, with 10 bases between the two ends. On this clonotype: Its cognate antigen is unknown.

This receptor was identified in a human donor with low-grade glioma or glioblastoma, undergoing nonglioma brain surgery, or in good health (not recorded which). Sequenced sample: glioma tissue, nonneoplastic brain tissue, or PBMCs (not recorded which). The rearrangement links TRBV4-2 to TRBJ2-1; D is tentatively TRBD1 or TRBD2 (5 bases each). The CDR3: CASSQGDVGSYNEQFF. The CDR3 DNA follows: TGTGCCAGCAGCCAAGGGGACGTCGGCTCCTACAATGAGCAGTTCTTC.